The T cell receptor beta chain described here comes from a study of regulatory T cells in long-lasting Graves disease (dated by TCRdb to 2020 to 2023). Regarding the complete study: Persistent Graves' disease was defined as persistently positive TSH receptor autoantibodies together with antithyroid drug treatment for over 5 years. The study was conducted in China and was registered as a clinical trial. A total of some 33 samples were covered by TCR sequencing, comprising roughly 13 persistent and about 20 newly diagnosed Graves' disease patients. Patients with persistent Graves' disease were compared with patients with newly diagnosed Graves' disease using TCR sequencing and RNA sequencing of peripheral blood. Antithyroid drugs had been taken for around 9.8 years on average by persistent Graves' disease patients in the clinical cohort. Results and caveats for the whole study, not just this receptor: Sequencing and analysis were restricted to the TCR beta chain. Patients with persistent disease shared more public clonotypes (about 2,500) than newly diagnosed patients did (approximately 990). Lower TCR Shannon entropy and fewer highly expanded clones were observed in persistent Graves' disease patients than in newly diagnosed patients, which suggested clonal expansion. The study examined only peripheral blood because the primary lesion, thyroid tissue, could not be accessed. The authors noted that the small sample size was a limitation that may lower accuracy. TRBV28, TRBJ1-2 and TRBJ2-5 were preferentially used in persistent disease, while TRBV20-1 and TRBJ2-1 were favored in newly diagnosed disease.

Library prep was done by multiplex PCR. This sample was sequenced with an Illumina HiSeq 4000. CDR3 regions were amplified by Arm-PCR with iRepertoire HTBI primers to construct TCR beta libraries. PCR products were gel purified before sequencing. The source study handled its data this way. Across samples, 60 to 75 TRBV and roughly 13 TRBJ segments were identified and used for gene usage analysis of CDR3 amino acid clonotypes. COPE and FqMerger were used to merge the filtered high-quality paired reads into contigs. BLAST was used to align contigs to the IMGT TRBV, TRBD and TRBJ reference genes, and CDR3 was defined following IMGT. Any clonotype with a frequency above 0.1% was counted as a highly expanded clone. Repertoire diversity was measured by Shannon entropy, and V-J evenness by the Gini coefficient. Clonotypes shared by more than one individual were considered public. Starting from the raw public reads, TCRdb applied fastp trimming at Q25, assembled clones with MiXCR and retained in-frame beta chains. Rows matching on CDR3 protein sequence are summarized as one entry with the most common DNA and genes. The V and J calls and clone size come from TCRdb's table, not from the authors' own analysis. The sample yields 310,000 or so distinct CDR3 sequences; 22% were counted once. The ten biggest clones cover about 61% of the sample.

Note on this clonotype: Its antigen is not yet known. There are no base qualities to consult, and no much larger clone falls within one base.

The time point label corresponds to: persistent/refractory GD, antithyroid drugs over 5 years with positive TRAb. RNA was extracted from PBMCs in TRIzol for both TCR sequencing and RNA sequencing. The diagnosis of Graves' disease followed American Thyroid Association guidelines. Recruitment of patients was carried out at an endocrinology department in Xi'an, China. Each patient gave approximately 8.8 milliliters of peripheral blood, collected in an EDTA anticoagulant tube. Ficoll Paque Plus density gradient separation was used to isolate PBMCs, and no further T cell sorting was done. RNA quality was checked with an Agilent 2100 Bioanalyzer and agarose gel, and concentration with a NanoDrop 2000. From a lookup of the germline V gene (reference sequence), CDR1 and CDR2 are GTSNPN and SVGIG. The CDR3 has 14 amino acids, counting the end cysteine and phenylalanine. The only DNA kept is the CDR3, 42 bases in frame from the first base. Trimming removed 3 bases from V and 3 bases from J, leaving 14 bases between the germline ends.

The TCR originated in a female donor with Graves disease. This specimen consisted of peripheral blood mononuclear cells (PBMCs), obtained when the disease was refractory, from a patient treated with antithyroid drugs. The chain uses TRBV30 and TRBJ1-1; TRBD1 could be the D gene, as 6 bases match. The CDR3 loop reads CAWRTPGAYTEAFF. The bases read TGTGCCTGGAGGACTCCAGGGGCCTACACTGAAGCTTTCTTT.